Following are 5 T cell receptor beta chains from one sample sequenced in a study of shared clonotypes between healthy human individuals. CD45RO-negative, CCR7-positively selected cells formed the naive CD8 fraction, excluding terminally differentiated effector memory CD45RA+ cells. The assay was immunoSEQ multiplex PCR, and TCRdb's table has in-frame clones only and misses some. The table records some 580,000 clones, 95% to 98% of them present only once. The sequenced sample consisted of naive CD8+ T cells sorted from blood. The receptors were gathered from a man aged 25 to 40 in good health.

The V call is TRBV5-4, the J call TRBJ2-7, with TRBD2 as a possible D gene (6 bases). The germline gives CDR1 SGHNT, CDR2 YYREEE (reference sequence). Trimming shortened V by 4 bases and J by 5 bases, and 10 bases separated the two germline ends. This CDR3 region has 12 residues. DNA of the CDR3: TGTGCCAGCAGCGCCCCGGGGGACGAGCAGTACTTC. Amino acids: CASSAPGDEQYF.

The chain carries TRBV6-6 and TRBJ2-4; D is undetermined. Per germline, CDR1 MNHNY and CDR2 SVGAGI (reference sequence). The CDR3 runs 14 residues. V lost 4 bases and J 8 bases, leaving 15 bases between the germline ends. The CDR3 nucleotides read TGTGCCAGCAGTTCCCTACAATCCGTAGACATTCAGTACTTC. This codes for CASSSLQSVDIQYF.

The rearrangement links TRBV5-4 to TRBJ2-2; D possibly matches TRBD1 or TRBD2 (6 bases each). The germline CDR1 and CDR2 sequences are SGHNT and YYREEE (reference sequence). Trimming removed 0 bases at V and 4 bases at J, with 10 bases between. The CDR3 contains 15 residues. The CDR3 is CASSLEGGGTGELFF. The CDR3 DNA reads TGTGCCAGCAGCTTGGAGGGGGGAGGCACCGGGGAGCTGTTTTTT. Full variable domain (missing parts from reference TRBV5-4 and TRBJ2-2): ETGVTQSPTHLIKTRGQQVTLRCSSQSGHNTVSWYQQALGQGPQFIFQYYREEENGRGNFPPRFSGLQFPNYSSELNVNALELDDSALYLCASSLEGGGTGELFFGEGSRLTVL.

The chain uses TRBV27 and TRBJ1-2; D is perhaps TRBD1 (5 bases). Germline CDR1 reads MNHEY; CDR2 reads SMNVEV (reference sequence). The CDR3 is 14 residues long. Trimming took off 5 bases at V and 4 bases at J, with 14 bases between the two ends. CDR3 sequence (DNA): TGTGCCAGCAGTGTGGGGGGGAGAGGCTATGGCTACACCTTC. Translating it yields CASSVGGRGYGYTF.

The genes are TRBV7-2 and TRBJ2-1, with D perhaps TRBD1 or TRBD2 (5 bases each). The length of the CDR3 is 16 residues. Germline loops: CDR1 SGHTA, CDR2 FQGNSA. V was clipped by 3 bases and J by 0 bases, with 12 bases between them. CDR3 in amino acids: CASSFGWGSSYNEQFF. In DNA form, the CDR3 reads TGTGCCAGCAGCTTCGGTTGGGGGAGCTCCTACAATGAGCAGTTCTTC.